This TCR beta chain came from a study of OX40 agonist ivuxolimab in advanced cancers. Across the whole study: One patient with hepatocellular carcinoma and two with cutaneous melanoma, three in all, had partial responses.

Anyone with autoimmune disease history or systemic immunosuppression was excluded. Points on this clone: Its antigen is undetermined.

Assay used: immunoSEQ multiplex PCR; TCRdb lists only in-frame clones, some missing. Counted here are approximately 130,000 clones, roughly 91% occurring once; the ten biggest clones make up more than 0.8%. Points from the study as a whole: The authors did not determine the antigen specificity of the expanded peripheral T cells. Partial responders treated at 0.1-3.0 mg/kg exhibited clonal expansion among the lowest measured.

CDR3 length: 14 residues. Trimming left V 4 bases short and J 3 bases short, with 11 bases between. Germline V gives CDR1 SGDLS, CDR2 YYNGEE. This material consisted of CD4+ or CD8+ T cells sorted from blood, taken in a trial of the OX40 agonist ivuxolimab. This clonotype was obtained from an adult with an advanced solid tumor such as melanoma, head and neck, liver or kidney cancer. This chain links TRBV9 with TRBJ2-1; TRBD1 is a possible D gene (6 bases). The CDR3, as DNA: TGTGCCAGCAGCCCCCGACAGGACTACAATGAGCAGTTCTTC. Translation: CASSPRQDYNEQFF.